A single sample is the source of the 31 T cell receptor beta chains below, sequenced in a study of beta chain features in type 1 diabetes. All of the isolated RNA was reverse transcribed, so expressed TCRB transcripts were sequenced. Some clones are missing from TCRdb's copy, which holds only in-frame ones; the method was immunoSEQ multiplex PCR. The table records about 410,000 clones, about 15% of them present only once. Sequences were obtained from naive CD4+ T cells from blood. The receptor source for this set is a man aged 25-45 years in good health.

This clone was seen a handful of times. V is TRBV5-4 and J is TRBJ2-1; TRBD2 is a possible D gene (5 bases). The germline V gene encodes CDR1 SGHNT and CDR2 YYREEE (reference sequence). The CDR3 spans 14 residues. With 5 bases removed from V and 3 bases from J, the gap between germline ends came to 12 bases. CDR3 loop: CASSLGEVYNEQFF. CDR3 sequence (DNA): TGTGCCAGCAGTCTGGGAGAGGTCTACAATGAGCAGTTCTTC.

This clone has more than one count but fewer than ten. The J gene is TRBJ2-1, the V gene TRBV29-1, with 10 bases matching TRBD1. V shed 0 bases, J shed 3 bases, and the junction held 2 bases outside the gene matches. CDR3 size: 15 residues. The germline V gene has CDR1 SQVTM and CDR2 ANQGSEA. CDR3 loop: CSVEDRDRGYNEQFF. The DNA of the CDR3 is TGCAGCGTTGAAGACCGGGACAGGGGCTACAATGAGCAGTTCTTC.

This clone was detected only a few times. The same CDR3 can be traced to other DNA sequences in this sample. The rearrangement uses TRBV20-1 and TRBJ2-3, with D unclear. The CDR3 has 11 amino acids. V lost 1 base to trimming and J lost 6 bases, with 5 bases between them. The germline gives CDR1 DFQATT, CDR2 SNEGSKA (reference sequence). The CDR3 here is CSARGTDTQYF. The CDR3 nucleotides read TGCAGTGCTAGAGGGACGGATACGCAGTATTTT.

The sample holds a few counts of this clone. The CDR3 region is CASSRQGFGGYTF. The CDR3 coding sequence is TGTGCCAGCAGTCGACAGGGGTTCGGTGGCTACACCTTC. V usage is TRBV6-5 and J usage is TRBJ1-2, with TRBD1 identical over 8 bases. The ends lost 5 bases at V and 7 bases at J; junction bases unmatched: 6. Germline CDR1 MNHEY, CDR2 SVGAGI. The length of the CDR3 is 13 residues.

On this clone itself: The same CDR3 can be traced to other DNA sequences in this sample. J is TRBJ1-1 and V is TRBV18, with D uncertain. This CDR3 spans 14 amino acids. The germline V gene encodes CDR1 KGHSH and CDR2 LQKENI. Deletions cut 1 base from V and 1 base from J, with 7 bases between. The DNA of the CDR3 is TGTGCCAGCTCACCACGAACCGAGAACACTGAAGCTTTCTTT. This translates into CASSPRTENTEAFF.

The chain has TRBV4-2 and TRBJ2-3; no clear D gene. The CDR3 has 12 residues. Trimming took off 0 bases at V and 5 bases at J, with 3 bases between the two ends. The germline CDR1 and CDR2 sequences are LGHNA and YNFKEQ. The CDR3 coding sequence is TGTGCCAGCAGCCAAGATTTAGATACGCAGTATTTT. It specifies CASSQDLDTQYF.

The rearrangement joins TRBV6-5 to TRBJ1-2; 7 bases fit TRBD1. The CDR3 totals 15 residues. V lost 4 bases and J lost 8; bases outside the gene matches: 13. Germline V CDR1 and CDR2: MNHEY, SVGAGI. The chain's CDR3 is CASSFLQGIPIGYTF. For the CDR3, the DNA is TGTGCCAGCAGTTTCCTACAGGGGATACCAATCGGCTACACCTTC.

The V call is TRBV5-4, the J call TRBJ2-2; 8 bases match TRBD1. Germline lookup yields CDR1 SGHNT and CDR2 YYREEE (reference sequence). CDR3 length equals 16 residues. V lost 4 bases and J lost 1; bases outside the gene matches: 6. In nucleotides, the CDR3 is TGTGCCAGCAGCCTGCGGACAGGGAGGAACACCGGGGAGCTGTTTTTT. Encoded protein: CASSLRTGRNTGELFF.

This sequence joins TRBV9 and TRBJ2-5, with 7 bases aligning to TRBD1. V gave up 2 bases and J gave up 5 bases; unmatched junction bases: 18. Germline CDR1 SGDLS, CDR2 YYNGEE. The CDR3 covers 18 residues. The chain's CDR3 is CASSVVPQNPTGIETQYF. The CDR3, as DNA: TGTGCCAGCAGCGTTGTTCCCCAAAACCCGACAGGGATCGAGACCCAGTACTTC.

The rearrangement joins TRBV9 to TRBJ1-5; D call uncertain. This CDR3 region has 14 residues. The germline V gene has CDR1 SGDLS and CDR2 YYNGEE. V dropped 4 bases and J dropped 7 bases, with 15 bases sitting between them. The CDR3 coding sequence is TGTGCCAGCAGCCTCGGTGGGTCGGGACAGCCCCAGCATTTT. This encodes CASSLGGSGQPQHF. Full variable domain (outside the CDR3, taken from reference TRBV9 and TRBJ1-5): DSGVTQTPKHLITATGQRVTLRCSPRSGDLSVYWYQQSLDQGLQFLIQYYNGEERAKGNILERFSAQQFPDLHSELNLSSLELGDSALYFCASSLGGSGQPQHFGDGTRLSIL.

The chain uses TRBV4-3 and TRBJ2-3; 8 bases match TRBD2. The CDR3 length is 16 residues. Germline lookup yields CDR1 LGHNA and CDR2 YSLEER. Germline trimming cut 1 base from V and 1 base from J; bases unmatched to any gene: 4. CDR3 amino acids: CASSQVSAGGTDTQYF. The CDR3 DNA reads TGCGCCAGCAGCCAAGTTTCAGCGGGGGGCACAGATACGCAGTATTTT.

This clone was counted between two and nine times. This specimen includes other DNA sequences encoding the same CDR3. The rearrangement links TRBV5-1 to TRBJ2-6, with D possibly TRBD2 on 6 matching bases. CDR1 is SGHRS, CDR2 YFSETQ, per germline. This CDR3 region has 15 residues. V was shortened by 0 bases and J by 4 bases, with 8 bases between the two germline ends. CDR3 amino acids: CASSLGGTGANVLTF. The CDR3 DNA is TGCGCCAGCAGCTTGGGCGGGACCGGGGCCAACGTCCTGACTTTC.

A word on this clone: The same CDR3 arises from other DNA sequences in this sample as well. The chain has TRBV4-3 and TRBJ2-7; a possible D gene is TRBD1 (5 bases). The V gene lost 0 bases and the J gene lost 4 bases, with 13 bases spanning the gap. CDR3 length: 15 amino acids. Germline lookup yields CDR1 LGHNA and CDR2 YSLEER. The CDR3 DNA sequence: TGCGCCAGCAGCCAAGAAGACCAGGGTAGATACGAGCAGTACTTC. Translating it yields CASSQEDQGRYEQYF.

This clone was seen a few times. The J gene is TRBJ1-1, the V gene TRBV7-9; no reliable D call. The germline V gene has CDR1 SEHNR and CDR2 FQNEAQ (reference sequence). Trimming took 5 bases from V and 7 from J, leaving 11 bases between them. CDR3 length equals 12 residues. The CDR3 sequence is CASSKRNGEAFF. DNA for the CDR3: TGTGCCAGCAGCAAGCGAAACGGTGAAGCTTTCTTT.

V usage is TRBV4-3 and J usage is TRBJ1-4; the match to TRBD1 covers 8 bases. The germline gives CDR1 LGHNA, CDR2 YSLEER. CDR3 size: 15 residues. V lost 3 bases and J lost 4; bases outside the gene matches: 4. The CDR3, as DNA: TGCGCCAGCAGCCAGACAGGGGACGGTAATGAAAAACTGTTTTTT. Its translation is CASSQTGDGNEKLFF.

The rearrangement joins TRBV5-1 to TRBJ2-5, with D tentatively TRBD2 (6 bases). Per germline, CDR1 SGHRS and CDR2 YFSETQ. Trimming took 3 bases from V and 1 from J, leaving 10 bases between them. CDR3 length: 14 amino acids. Here the CDR3 reads CASSSGLFQETQYF. CDR3 coding DNA: TGCGCCAGCAGCTCGGGACTTTTCCAAGAGACCCAGTACTTC.

The gene calls are TRBV15 and TRBJ2-1, with a possible D match to TRBD2 (7 bases). The CDR3 is 14 residues long. Germline lookup yields CDR1 LNHNV and CDR2 YYDKDF (reference sequence). Trimming pared 0 bases from V and 14 bases from J, leaving 17 bases between. CDR3 DNA: TGTGCCACCAGCAGAGATCCGGGGGGCGCCCGGGAGTTCTTC. Amino acids: CATSRDPGGAREFF.

The V and J genes are TRBV30 and TRBJ2-7; the D gene is possibly TRBD1 (6 bases). This CDR3 spans 14 amino acids. Germline V CDR1 and CDR2: GTSNPN, SVGIG (reference sequence). The CDR3 region is CAGSRGSGAYEQYV. The CDR3 nucleotides read TGTGCCGGGAGTAGGGGGTCAGGAGCCTACGAGCAGTACGTC.

The genes are TRBV5-1 and TRBJ2-7; no firm D call. Deletions cut 5 bases from V and 5 bases from J, with 17 bases between. CDR1 and CDR2 from the germline V gene are SGHRS and YFSETQ. The CDR3 is made up of 14 amino acids. In DNA form, the CDR3 reads TGCGCCAGCAGTGAAGGGTTCAAGGAGAACGAGCAGTACTTC. Amino acids: CASSEGFKENEQYF. Drawing the rest from reference TRBV5-1 and TRBJ2-7, the complete variable domain is KAGVTQTPRYLIKTRGQQVTLSCSPISGHRSVSWYQQTPGQGLQFLFEYFSETQRNKGNFPGRFSGRQFSNSRSEMNVSTLELGDSALYLCASSEGFKENEQYFGPGTRLTVT.

In its sample, this clone was seen a few times. Other nucleotide sequences from this sample produce the same CDR3. The chain carries TRBV7-2 and TRBJ2-5; 10 bases map to TRBD1. The length of the CDR3 is 14 residues. Trimming cost V 5 bases and J 5 bases; bases outside gene matches: 5. The germline gives CDR1 SGHTA, CDR2 FQGNSA. The CDR3 DNA is TGTGCCAGCAGCCCCGACAGGGGGCGGGAGACCCAGTACTTC. Translating it yields CASSPDRGRETQYF.

This clone was detected ten times or more. This chain joins TRBV13 and TRBJ2-5; TRBD2 is a possible D gene (5 bases). This CDR3 is 14 amino acids long. V was clipped by 4 bases and J by 5 bases, with 14 bases between them. Germline CDR1 is PRHDT and CDR2 is FYEKMQ (reference sequence). CDR3 sequence: CASSSPGLGETQYF. In DNA, the CDR3 is TGTGCCAGCAGCTCACCCGGACTGGGGGAGACCCAGTACTTC. The full variable domain, its missing parts supplied by reference TRBV13 and TRBJ2-5, is AAGVIQSPRHLIKEKRETATLKCYPIPRHDTVYWYQQGPGQDPQFLISFYEKMQSDKGSIPDRFSAQQFSDYHSELNMSSLELGDSALYFCASSSPGLGETQYFGPGTRLLVL.

The chain uses TRBV5-6 and TRBJ2-3; D may match TRBD1 or TRBD2 (6 bases each). The CDR3 runs 15 residues. With 4 bases removed from V and 6 bases from J, the gap between germline ends came to 18 bases. Germline CDR1 SGHDT, CDR2 YYEEEE. CDR3 sequence reads: CASSLKGGASDTQYF. Here the CDR3 DNA reads TGTGCCAGCAGCCTAAAGGGGGGTGCCTCGGATACGCAGTATTTT.

The chain carries TRBV5-4 and TRBJ2-3; 11 positions agree with TRBD2. CDR3 size: 15 residues. The germline CDR1 and CDR2 sequences are SGHNT and YYREEE (reference sequence). V was clipped by 4 bases and J by 4 bases; unmatched bases: 5. The CDR3 DNA sequence: TGTGCCAGCAGCAACCTACTAGCGGGAGCAGATACGCAGTATTTT. Its translation is CASSNLLAGADTQYF.

This clone has a handful of counts. The chain carries TRBV13 and TRBJ2-1, with D unclear. Trimming shortened V by 3 bases and J by 0 bases, and 9 bases separated the two germline ends. The length of the CDR3 is 15 residues. CDR1 PRHDT and CDR2 FYEKMQ come from the germline V gene (reference sequence). The CDR3 region is CASSLSLSSYNEQFF. CDR3 DNA: TGTGCCAGCAGCTTGAGTCTAAGCTCCTACAATGAGCAGTTCTTC.

Turning to this clone: Other nucleotide sequences from this sample produce the same CDR3. The rearrangement joins TRBV18 to TRBJ1-1; D gene uncertain. The CDR3 is made up of 13 amino acids. Germline values: CDR1 KGHSH, CDR2 LQKENI. V gave up 3 bases and J gave up 2 bases, with 7 bases separating them. CDR3 amino acids: CASSPKGNTEAFF. CDR3 coding DNA: TGTGCCAGCTCACCGAAGGGAAACACTGAAGCTTTCTTT.

This clone was detected only a few times. The genes are TRBV5-1 and TRBJ2-2, with 8 bases aligning to TRBD2. Germline V lookup: CDR1 SGHRS, CDR2 YFSETQ. The CDR3 runs to 15 residues. The V and J ends lost 4 bases and 0 bases, in that order; junction bases with no gene match: 2. The CDR3 DNA is TGCGCCAGCAGCCCGGGACTAGCGAACACCGGGGAGCTGTTTTTT. Protein sequence: CASSPGLANTGELFF.

In its sample, this clone was seen a few times. This sequence joins TRBV29-1 and TRBJ2-3; 10 bases are a match to TRBD2. The V gene's germline CDR1 is SQVTM and CDR2 ANQGSEA. The trim removed 6 bases at V and 5 bases at J, leaving 14 bases unmatched. The CDR3 is 16 residues long. CDR3 amino acids: CSVGPVASGRGDTQYF. The CDR3 nucleotides read TGCAGCGTGGGCCCCGTCGCTAGCGGGAGAGGAGATACGCAGTATTTT.

This clone was observed a handful of times. This chain joins TRBV10-3 and TRBJ2-7; TRBD2 might be the D (5 bases). CDR3 length: 14 residues. Trimming took off 0 bases at V and 3 bases at J, with 9 bases between the two ends. Germline CDR1 ENHRY, CDR2 SYGVKD. The CDR3: CAISESTGIYEQYF. In DNA form, the CDR3 reads TGTGCCATCAGTGAGTCGACGGGGATCTACGAGCAGTACTTC.

This clone was observed a few times. This sequence joins TRBV18 and TRBJ1-5, with no clear D. Between the trimmed V and J ends, which lost 5 bases and 0 bases, there was a span of 11 bases. The germline gives CDR1 KGHSH, CDR2 LQKENI. The CDR3 is made up of 15 amino acids. DNA for the CDR3: TGTGCCAGCTCAGCGACCTATTATAGCAATCAGCCCCAGCATTTT. Its protein is CASSATYYSNQPQHF.

There are a few counts of this clone. This rearrangement joins TRBV11-3 to TRBJ2-3; TRBD2 matches at 10 bases. Germline CDR1 is SGHNT and CDR2 is YENEEA. CDR3 length: 15 amino acids. The junction had 6 bases not matched to a gene; V was cut back by 8 bases and J by 1 base. CDR3 bases: TGTGCCAGCCGGCCGGGGACTAGCGGCACAGATACGCAGTATTTT. Protein product: CASRPGTSGTDTQYF.

The chain has TRBV7-9 and TRBJ2-5; possibly TRBD2 for D (5 bases). This CDR3 has 15 residues. CDR1 and CDR2 (germline): SEHNR, FQNEAQ (reference sequence). Trimming shortened V by 2 bases and J by 2 bases, and 12 bases separated the two germline ends. The CDR3 spells CASSLTLSGQETQYF. In DNA form, the CDR3 reads TGTGCCAGCAGCTTAACTCTCTCGGGGCAAGAGACCCAGTACTTC.